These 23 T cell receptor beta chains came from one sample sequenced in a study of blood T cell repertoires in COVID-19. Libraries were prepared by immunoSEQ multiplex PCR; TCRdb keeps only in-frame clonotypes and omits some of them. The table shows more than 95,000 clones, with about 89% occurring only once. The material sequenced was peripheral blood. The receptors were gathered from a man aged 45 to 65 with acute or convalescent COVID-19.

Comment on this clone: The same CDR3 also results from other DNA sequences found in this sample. CDR3 residues: CASSSGQGSGNTIYF. CDR3 in DNA: TGCGCCAGCAGCTCTGGACAGGGATCTGGAAACACCATATATTTT. This rearrangement joins TRBV5-1 to TRBJ1-3, with 8 nucleotides matching TRBD1. The CDR3 has 15 residues. With 3 bases clipped from V and 1 base from J, the junction kept 3 bases outside the gene matches. The germline V gene has CDR1 SGHRS and CDR2 YFSETQ.

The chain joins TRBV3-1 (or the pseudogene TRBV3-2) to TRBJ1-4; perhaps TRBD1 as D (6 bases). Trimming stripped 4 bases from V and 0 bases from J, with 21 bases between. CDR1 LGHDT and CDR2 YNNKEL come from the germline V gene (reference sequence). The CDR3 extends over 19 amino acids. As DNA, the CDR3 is TGTGCCAGCAGCCCCTACAGGGCACAAACTCTTGCAACTAATGAAAAACTGTTTTTT. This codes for CASSPYRAQTLATNEKLFF.

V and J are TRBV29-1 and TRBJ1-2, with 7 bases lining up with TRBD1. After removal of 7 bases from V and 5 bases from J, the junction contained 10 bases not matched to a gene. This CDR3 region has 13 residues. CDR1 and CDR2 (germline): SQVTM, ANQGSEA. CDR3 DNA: TGCAGCGGCCGAAACAGGGGTGCTTATGGCTACACCTTC. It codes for CSGRNRGAYGYTF.

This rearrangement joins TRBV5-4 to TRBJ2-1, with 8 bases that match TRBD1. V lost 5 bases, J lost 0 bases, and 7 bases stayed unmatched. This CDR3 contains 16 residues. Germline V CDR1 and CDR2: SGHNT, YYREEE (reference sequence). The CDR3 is CASSSGGPHSYNEQFF. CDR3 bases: TGTGCCAGCAGTTCAGGGGGCCCCCACTCCTACAATGAGCAGTTCTTC.

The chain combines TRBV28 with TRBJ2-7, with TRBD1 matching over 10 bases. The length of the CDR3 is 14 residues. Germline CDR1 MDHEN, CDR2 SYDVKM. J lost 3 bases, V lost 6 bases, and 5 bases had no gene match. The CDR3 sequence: CASSKGQGNYEQYF. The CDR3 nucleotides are TGTGCCAGCAGCAAGGGACAGGGGAACTACGAGCAGTACTTC.

CDR3 DNA: TGCGCCAGCAGCCATACAGGGCTGTACACTGAAGCTTTCTTT. Residues: CASSHTGLYTEAFF. This rearrangement joins TRBV4-1 to TRBJ1-1; D is possibly TRBD1 (6 bases). This CDR3 has 14 amino acids. V dropped 3 bases and J dropped 3 bases, with 11 bases sitting between them. In germline, CDR1 is MGHRA, CDR2 YSYEKL.

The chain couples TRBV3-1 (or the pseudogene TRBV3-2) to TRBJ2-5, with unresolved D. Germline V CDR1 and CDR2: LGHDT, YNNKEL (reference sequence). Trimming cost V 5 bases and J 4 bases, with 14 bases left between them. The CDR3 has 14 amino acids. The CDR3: CASSTPDYLETQYF. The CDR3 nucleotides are TGTGCCAGCAGCACCCCTGATTACTTAGAGACCCAGTACTTC.

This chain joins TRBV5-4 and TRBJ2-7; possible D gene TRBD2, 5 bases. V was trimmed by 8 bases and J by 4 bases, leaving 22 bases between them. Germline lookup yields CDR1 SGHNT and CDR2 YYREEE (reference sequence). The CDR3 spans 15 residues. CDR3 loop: CASAPGGSLPYEQYF. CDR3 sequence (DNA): TGTGCCAGTGCACCTGGAGGAAGTCTTCCTTACGAGCAGTACTTC.

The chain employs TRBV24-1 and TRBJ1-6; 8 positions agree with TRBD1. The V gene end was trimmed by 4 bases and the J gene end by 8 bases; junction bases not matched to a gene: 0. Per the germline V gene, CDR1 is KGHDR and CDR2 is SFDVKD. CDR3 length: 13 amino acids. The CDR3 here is CATSETGDSPLHF. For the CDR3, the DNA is TGTGCCACCAGTGAGACAGGGGATTCACCCCTCCACTTT.

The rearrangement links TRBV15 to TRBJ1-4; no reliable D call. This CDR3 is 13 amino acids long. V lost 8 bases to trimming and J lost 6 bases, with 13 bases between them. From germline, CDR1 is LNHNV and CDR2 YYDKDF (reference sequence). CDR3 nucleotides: TGTGCCACCGGACGGGCGGGGTATGAAAAACTGTTTTTT. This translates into CATGRAGYEKLFF.

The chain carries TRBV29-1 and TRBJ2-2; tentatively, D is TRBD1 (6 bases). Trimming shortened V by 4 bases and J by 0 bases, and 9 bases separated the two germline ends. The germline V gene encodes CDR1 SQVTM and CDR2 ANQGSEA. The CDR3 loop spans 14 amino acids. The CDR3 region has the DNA TGCAGCGTTGTCGGGGACACGAACACCGGGGAGCTGTTTTTT. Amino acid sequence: CSVVGDTNTGELFF.

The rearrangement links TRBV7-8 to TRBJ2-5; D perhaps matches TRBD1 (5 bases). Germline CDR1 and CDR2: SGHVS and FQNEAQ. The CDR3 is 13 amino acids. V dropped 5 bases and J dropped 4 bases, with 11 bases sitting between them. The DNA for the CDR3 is TGTGCCAGCAGCCCAGGGCCCGGAGAGACCCAGTACTTC. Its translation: CASSPGPGETQYF.

CDR3 in amino acids: CSVGQTGSDTEAFF. As DNA, the CDR3 is TGCAGCGTTGGCCAGACAGGGTCCGACACTGAAGCTTTCTTT. V is TRBV29-1 and J is TRBJ1-1; 7 positions match TRBD1. V lost 4 bases to trimming and J lost 3 bases; unmatched junction nucleotides: 8. CDR3 length: 14 amino acids. Germline lookup yields CDR1 SQVTM and CDR2 ANQGSEA. Complete variable domain (other parts from reference TRBV29-1 and TRBJ1-1): SAVISQKPSRDICQRGTSLTIQCQVDSQVTMMFWYRQQPGQSLTLIATANQGSEATYESGFVIDKFPISRPNLTFSTLTVSNMSPEDSSIYLCSVGQTGSDTEAFFGQGTRLTVV.

CDR3 amino acids: CASSFFNFRREVSNEQFF. DNA for the CDR3: TGTGCCAGCAGTTTCTTCAATTTTAGGCGGGAGGTTAGCAATGAGCAGTTCTTC. V gene TRBV28 combines with J gene TRBJ2-1; 8 bases map to TRBD2. This CDR3 has 18 amino acids. The germline V gene has CDR1 MDHEN and CDR2 SYDVKM. The ends lost 3 bases at V and 6 bases at J; junction bases unmatched: 16.

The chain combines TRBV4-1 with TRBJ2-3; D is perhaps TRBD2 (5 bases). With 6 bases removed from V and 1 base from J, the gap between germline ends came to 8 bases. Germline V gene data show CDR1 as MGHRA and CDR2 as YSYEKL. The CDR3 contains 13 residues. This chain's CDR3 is CASRGLGTDTQYF. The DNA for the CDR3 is TGCGCCAGCAGAGGACTCGGCACAGATACGCAGTATTTT.

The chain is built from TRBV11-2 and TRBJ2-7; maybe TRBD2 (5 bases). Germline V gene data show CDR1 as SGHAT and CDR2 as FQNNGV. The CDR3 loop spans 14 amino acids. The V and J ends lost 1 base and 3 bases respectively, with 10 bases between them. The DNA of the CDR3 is TGTGCCAGCAGCTTAGGGGGAGCCTACTACGAGCAGTACTTC. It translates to CASSLGGAYYEQYF.

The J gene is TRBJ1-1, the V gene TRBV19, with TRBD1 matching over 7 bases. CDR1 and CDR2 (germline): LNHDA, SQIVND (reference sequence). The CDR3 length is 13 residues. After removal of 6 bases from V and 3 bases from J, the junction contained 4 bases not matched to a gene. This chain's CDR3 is CASSSDRDTEAFF. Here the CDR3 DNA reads TGTGCCAGTAGCTCAGACAGGGACACTGAAGCTTTCTTT.

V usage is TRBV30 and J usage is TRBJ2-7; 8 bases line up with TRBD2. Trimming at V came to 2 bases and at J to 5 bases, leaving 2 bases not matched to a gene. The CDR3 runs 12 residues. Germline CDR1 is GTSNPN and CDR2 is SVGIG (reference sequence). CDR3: CAWSLGGDEQYF. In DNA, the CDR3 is TGTGCCTGGAGTCTCGGGGGGGACGAGCAGTACTTC.

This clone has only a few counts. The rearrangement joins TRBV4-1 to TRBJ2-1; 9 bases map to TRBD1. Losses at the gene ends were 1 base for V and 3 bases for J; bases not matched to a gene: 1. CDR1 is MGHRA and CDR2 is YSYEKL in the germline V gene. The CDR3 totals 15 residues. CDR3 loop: CASSQAGQGYNEQFF. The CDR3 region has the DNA TGCGCCAGCAGCCAAGCGGGACAGGGCTACAATGAGCAGTTCTTC.

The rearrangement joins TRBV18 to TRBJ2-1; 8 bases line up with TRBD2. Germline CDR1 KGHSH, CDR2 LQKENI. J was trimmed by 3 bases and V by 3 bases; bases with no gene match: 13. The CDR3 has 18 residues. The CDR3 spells CASSPPRGREVFYNEQFF. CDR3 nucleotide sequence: TGTGCCAGCTCACCGCCCCGTGGGCGGGAGGTGTTCTACAATGAGCAGTTCTTC.

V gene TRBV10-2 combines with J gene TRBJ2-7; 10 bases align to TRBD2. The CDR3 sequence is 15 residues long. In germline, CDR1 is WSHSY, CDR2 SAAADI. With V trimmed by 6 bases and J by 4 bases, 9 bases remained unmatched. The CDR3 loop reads CASRNFSGRYYEQYF. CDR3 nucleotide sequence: TGCGCCAGCAGAAACTTTAGCGGGAGGTATTACGAGCAGTACTTC.

The DNA of the CDR3 is TGTGCCAGCAGGCCAGCTGGAGGGGTTCAAGAGACCCAGTACTTC. Translated: CASRPAGGVQETQYF. The gene calls are TRBV7-9 and TRBJ2-5; maybe TRBD2 (6 bases). Trimming removed 6 bases from V and 2 bases from J, with 16 bases in between. CDR1 is SEHNR and CDR2 is FQNEAQ in the germline V gene (reference sequence). This CDR3 has 15 amino acids. Full variable domain (missing parts from reference TRBV7-9 and TRBJ2-5): DTGVSQNPRHKITKRGQNVTFRCDPISEHNRLYWYRQTLGQGPEFLTYFQNEAQLEKSRLLSDRFSAERPKGSFSTLEIQRTEQGDSAMYLCASRPAGGVQETQYFGPGTRLLVL.

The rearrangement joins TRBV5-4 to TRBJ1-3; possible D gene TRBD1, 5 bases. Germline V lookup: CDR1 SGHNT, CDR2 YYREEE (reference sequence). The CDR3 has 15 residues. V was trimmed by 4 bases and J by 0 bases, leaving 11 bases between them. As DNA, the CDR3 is TGTGCCAGCAGCCCCGACAGTACCTCTGGAAACACCATATATTTT. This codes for CASSPDSTSGNTIYF.